This T cell receptor beta chain was recorded in a study of blood T cell repertoires in COVID-19. Study background: Both acute and convalescent COVID-19 samples were obtained from the United States, Italy and Spain. Sources were T cells, B-cell-depleted T cells, or PBMCs; the material itself was cDNA or gDNA.

V lost 1 base and J 1 base, leaving 8 bases between the germline ends. The CDR3 totals 15 residues. Germline CDR1 reads LNHDA; CDR2 reads SQIVND (reference sequence). Per the authors' pipeline: Reference gene primer amplification gave nucleated cell count estimates. This table comes from immunoSEQ multiplex PCR, and its TCRdb copy is limited to in-frame clones, with some not included. V and J calls and clone size follow that table, whereas D and trimming were derived from the DNA. The sample includes 130,000 to 150,000 clones, around four fifths seen only once; the top ten take around 40%. The rearrangement links TRBV19 to TRBJ1-5; a possible D gene is TRBD1 (5 bases). The sample consisted of peripheral blood. This clonotype was sampled from a human donor in a cohort sampled during active COVID-19. The chain's CDR3 is CASSIVGASNQPQHF. The CDR3 coding sequence is TGTGCCAGTAGTATAGTAGGGGCCAGCAATCAGCCCCAGCATTTT.